These 5 T cell receptor beta chains were sequenced from one sample in a study of blood T cell repertoires in COVID-19. Libraries were prepared by immunoSEQ multiplex PCR; TCRdb keeps only in-frame clonotypes and omits some of them. The table shows about 95,000 clones, with more than 75% occurring only once. The sequenced sample consisted of peripheral blood. The receptors were sampled from a human donor in a cohort sampled during active COVID-19.

The rearrangement uses TRBV27 and TRBJ1-1; D call uncertain. The germline V and J ends were trimmed by 3 bases and 8 bases, with 16 bases remaining between them. The germline V gene has CDR1 MNHEY and CDR2 SMNVEV (reference sequence). The CDR3 covers 14 residues. The CDR3 protein is CASSLEPINREAFF. CDR3 sequence (DNA): TGTGCCAGCAGTTTGGAGCCCATAAACCGGGAAGCTTTCTTT.

This clone was recorded once. The CDR3 nucleotides read TGCGCCAGCAGCTTGGCAGGCCGTTCACCCCTCCACTTT. This codes for CASSLAGRSPLHF. The chain recombines TRBV5-1 with TRBJ1-6, with D hard to call. The CDR3 is 13 residues long. Trimming pared 0 bases from V and 9 bases from J, leaving 7 bases between. Per germline, CDR1 SGHRS and CDR2 YFSETQ.

V is TRBV6-6 and J is TRBJ1-6, with 10 positions matching TRBD1. Per germline, CDR1 MNHNY and CDR2 SVGAGI (reference sequence). The CDR3 runs 15 residues. The V gene end was trimmed by 3 bases and the J gene end by 7 bases; junction bases not matched to a gene: 3. The CDR3 reads CASSYGQGGNSPLHF. CDR3 coding DNA: TGTGCCAGCAGTTATGGACAGGGGGGAAATTCACCCCTCCACTTT.

This chain joins TRBV4-3 and TRBJ1-1, with TRBD1 as a possible D gene (6 bases). This CDR3 is 14 amino acids long. V gave up 3 bases and J gave up 6 bases, with 14 bases separating them. Germline-derived CDR1 and CDR2 are LGHNA and YSLEER. CDR3 region: CASSHAQGSPEAFF. In DNA, the CDR3 is TGCGCCAGCAGCCACGCACAGGGCTCCCCTGAAGCTTTCTTT.

As concerns this clone: The same CDR3 can be traced to other DNA sequences in this sample. The genes are TRBV7-2 and TRBJ2-7, with D hard to call. The germline V gene has CDR1 SGHTA and CDR2 FQGNSA. The CDR3 is made up of 11 amino acids. V was pared by 3 bases and J by 3 bases, with 3 bases between. The CDR3 is CASSFNYEQYF. CDR3 DNA sequence: TGTGCCAGCAGCTTCAACTACGAGCAGTACTTC.